This T cell receptor beta chain came from a study of neoadjuvant nivolumab and ipilimumab in lung cancer (TCRdb year 2020). Turning to the overall study: In the NEOSTAR trial, nivolumab was administered intravenously at 3 mg/kg on days 1, 15 and 29, and the combination arm also received ipilimumab 1 mg/kg on day 1 only. The trial treated approximately 46 patients with operable NSCLC: some 23 were randomized to nivolumab monotherapy and around 21 to nivolumab plus ipilimumab. Seven patients had matched pretherapy and resected tumor pairs analyzed, with four treated with nivolumab and three with nivolumab plus ipilimumab. The primary trial endpoint was the major pathologic response (MPR) rate in the intention-to-treat population in each study arm. TCR repertoires were compared between pretherapy (baseline) peripheral blood and tumors resected at surgery after neoadjuvant immune checkpoint blockade.

Including cysteine and phenylalanine, the CDR3 has 16 amino acids. Only the CDR3 DNA is retained, 48 bases long and in frame from the first base. Compared with germline, V lacks 4 bases and J lacks 1 base; bases without a gene match: 6. Based on the germline V gene, the CDR1 and CDR2 sequences are SGHTA and FQGNSA. In the case of this clone: Which antigen it targets is not known. One base away there is no much larger clone; base qualities are not given.

Sample time point, as interpreted from the label and publication: at surgical resection after neoadjuvant nivolumab +/- ipilimumab. The samples were obtained from NEOSTAR, a phase 2 randomized trial that tested neoadjuvant nivolumab or nivolumab plus ipilimumab, followed by surgery, in operable NSCLC. Libraries were made using the immunoSEQ multiplex PCR assay. Concerning the study's data processing: Repertoires were summarized in terms of richness and clonality, and significantly expanded and contracted clones between pre- and post-therapy samples were identified. TCRdb obtained this table from immuneACCESS and retained in-frame rearrangements with V and J assigned. These tables miss some clones; where compared with another copy, unresolved V genes account for less than half of the shortfall, and the remainder is unexplained. The D gene and trimming were derived from the DNA, and the V and J assignments and clone size from that table. The sample has approximately 17,000 clones on record, more than 75% of them singletons. In total, the top ten clones hold about 6.6% of the sample.

The paper's findings and limits, for the study overall: TCR richness and clonality were greater in resected tumors than in tumor-adjacent uninvolved lung, and increases were seen in more dual-therapy-treated tumors. No significant correlation was found between TCR clonality and pathologic tumor regression, and only a single major-pathologic-response sample was available for the analysis of TCR clonality versus pathologic tumor regression. A small number of samples underwent TCR sequencing. Tumor T-cell richness and clonality rose from pretherapy to surgery in three of three dual-therapy tumors but in only two of four nivolumab-treated tumors. TCR richness in pretherapy blood showed a positive correlation with richness in tumors resected after neoadjuvant therapy (Spearman R of about 0.81).

The specimen was tumor tissue, collected after neoadjuvant nivolumab, alone or with ipilimumab, at or shortly before surgery. This TCR derives from an adult with non-small cell lung cancer. Rearrangement joined TRBV7-2 to TRBJ2-1, and TRBD2 matches 8 of the central bases. The CDR3 reads CASSSQAGVSYNEQFF. The DNA is as follows: TGTGCCAGCAGCTCTCAAGCGGGAGTTTCCTACAATGAGCAGTTCTTC.